These 18 T cell receptor beta chains originate from one sample sequenced in a study of control samples from healthy donors and cancer patients. Method: immunoSEQ multiplex PCR; TCRdb's copy keeps in-frame clones and lacks some. The data hold roughly 370,000 clones, with 75% to 95% observed a single time. Sequencing was performed on PBMCs. These receptor sequences come from a man aged 35 to 55 with head and neck cancer.

The chain has TRBV12-5 and TRBJ2-1; 7 bases line up with TRBD2. CDR3 length: 13 amino acids. The V segment lost 2 bases and the J segment 9 bases; nucleotides outside the gene matches: 4. From germline, CDR1 is LGHNT and CDR2 FRNRAP. The CDR3 nucleotides are TGTGCTAGTGGTTTGTTGGGGACTATTGAGCAGTTCTTC. Amino acid sequence: CASGLLGTIEQFF.

The chain combines TRBV28 with TRBJ2-3, with D perhaps TRBD2 (6 bases). The germline V gene encodes CDR1 MDHEN and CDR2 SYDVKM. Between the trimmed V and J ends, which lost 4 bases and 4 bases, there was a span of 12 bases. The CDR3 loop spans 14 amino acids. DNA for the CDR3: TGTGCCAGCAGTTCTCGGACTAACTCAGATACGCAGTATTTT. It is translated as CASSSRTNSDTQYF. Filled out from reference TRBV28 and TRBJ2-3, the complete variable domain reads DVKVTQSSRYLVKRTGEKVFLECVQDMDHENMFWYRQDPGLGLRLIYFSYDVKMKEKGDIPEGYSVSREKKERFSLILESASTNQTSMYLCASSSRTNSDTQYFGPGTRLTVL.

This clone was seen only once. The rearrangement links TRBV3-1 (or the pseudogene TRBV3-2) to TRBJ2-1; D not resolved. The CDR3 is made up of 13 amino acids. CDR1 is LGHDT and CDR2 is YNNKEL in the germline V gene (reference sequence). V lost 0 bases to trimming and J lost 7 bases, with 7 bases between them. CDR3 loop: CASSQERRNEQFF. The CDR3 coding sequence is TGTGCCAGCAGCCAAGAGAGACGGAATGAGCAGTTCTTC.

The chain is built from TRBV25-1 and TRBJ1-6; the D is unclear. CDR3 length: 15 residues. V was pared by 0 bases and J by 10 bases, with 13 bases between. CDR1 and CDR2 (germline): MGHDK, SYGVNS. The CDR3 protein is CASSEYSRGESPLHF. The DNA for the CDR3 is TGTGCCAGCAGTGAATATAGTCGCGGAGAGTCACCCCTCCACTTT. The variable domain in full, completed from reference TRBV25-1 and TRBJ1-6, reads EADIYQTPRYLVIGTGKKITLECSQTMGHDKMYWYQQDPGMELHLIHYSYGVNSTEKGDLSSESTVSRIRTEHFPLTLESARPSHTSQYLCASSEYSRGESPLHFGNGTRLTVT.

The chain joins TRBV18 to TRBJ2-5; possibly TRBD1 or TRBD2 for D (5 bases each). In germline, CDR1 is KGHSH, CDR2 LQKENI. This CDR3 has 15 amino acids. Trimming left V 6 bases short and J 4 bases short, with 18 bases between. The CDR3 region is CASSRDPGGRETQYF. In nucleotides, the CDR3 is TGTGCCAGCTCCCGGGACCCAGGAGGCCGAGAGACCCAGTACTTC.

The CDR3 DNA reads TGTGCCAGCAGTCGGGGGGCCTACCAAGAGACCCAGTACTTC. This sequence encodes CASSRGAYQETQYF. This sequence joins TRBV6-5 and TRBJ2-5, with D perhaps TRBD2 (7 bases). Looked up from germline, CDR1 is MNHEY and CDR2 is SVGAGI. The CDR3 runs to 14 residues. Trimming stripped 5 bases from V and 0 bases from J, with 10 bases between.

This CDR3 is CATSTPLGMEPNEQYF. CDR3 coding DNA: TGTGCCACCAGCACTCCCCTGGGGATGGAGCCCAACGAGCAGTACTTC. V gene TRBV15 combines with J gene TRBJ2-7, with no clear D. CDR3 length: 16 amino acids. Germline lookup yields CDR1 LNHNV and CDR2 YYDKDF (reference sequence). Trimming took off 4 bases at V and 5 bases at J, with 21 bases between the two ends. The full variable domain, its missing parts supplied by reference TRBV15 and TRBJ2-7, is DAMVIQNPRYQVTQFGKPVTLSCSQTLNHNVMYWYQQKSSQAPKLLFHYYDKDFNNEADTPDNFQSRRPNTSFCFLDIRSPGLGDTAMYLCATSTPLGMEPNEQYFGPGTRLTVT.

This sequence joins TRBV7-9 and TRBJ2-7, with a tentative D call TRBD1 (5 bases). CDR1 and CDR2 from the germline V gene are SEHNR and FQNEAQ (reference sequence). V was clipped by 5 bases and J by 5 bases, with 16 bases between them. CDR3 size: 14 residues. The CDR3 bases are TGTGCCAGCAGCAACCAGGGAAAGGGCAACGAGCAGTACTTC. Translating it yields CASSNQGKGNEQYF.

CDR3 amino acids: CASSQEVSGGSGSSYEQYF. The CDR3 nucleotides read TGTGCCAGCAGCCAAGAGGTTAGCGGGGGGTCGGGCAGCTCCTACGAGCAGTACTTC. This chain joins TRBV3-1 (or the pseudogene TRBV3-2) and TRBJ2-7, with TRBD2 matching 10 bases. Germline V gene lookup returns CDR1 LGHDT and CDR2 YNNKEL (reference sequence). This CDR3 has 19 residues. With V trimmed by 0 bases and J by 0 bases, 11 bases remained unmatched.

The rearrangement joins TRBV19 to TRBJ2-1; possibly TRBD2 for D (7 bases). The CDR3 extends over 16 amino acids. V lost 7 bases to trimming and J lost 9 bases, with 25 bases between them. Germline assignment: CDR1 LNHDA and CDR2 SQIVND (reference sequence). CDR3 nucleotide sequence: TGTGCCAGTAAAAACCCGGGGGGCGAGAGTCTTAGTGAGCAGTTCTTC. Translated, it gives CASKNPGGESLSEQFF.

This clone was observed at least ten times. The V call is TRBV2, the J call TRBJ1-5; D not resolved. The CDR3 length is 14 residues. Germline CDR1 and CDR2: SNHLY and FYNNEI. V shed 3 bases and J shed 6 bases, with 12 bases lying between them. As DNA, the CDR3 is TGTGCCAGCAGTGAGCCTTCCGGGTTTCAGCCCCAGCATTTT. It is translated as CASSEPSGFQPQHF.

CDR3: CASSEQGDYEQYF. DNA of the CDR3: TGTGCCAGCAGTGAGCAGGGGGACTACGAGCAGTACTTC. The J gene is TRBJ2-7, the V gene TRBV25-1; 7 nucleotides agree with TRBD1. The V gene end was trimmed by 3 bases and the J gene end by 3 bases; junction bases not matched to a gene: 2. Germline assignment: CDR1 MGHDK and CDR2 SYGVNS. The CDR3 is 13 amino acids.

Only one count was recorded for this clone. This chain joins TRBV5-6 and TRBJ1-5; a weak D match, TRBD1 (6 bases). V lost 1 base and J lost 7, with 15 bases in between. Germline values: CDR1 SGHDT, CDR2 YYEEEE. The CDR3 covers 15 residues. The CDR3: CASSLFGRGEQPQHF. In DNA, the CDR3 is TGTGCCAGCAGCTTGTTCGGGAGGGGGGAACAGCCCCAGCATTTT.

The chain combines TRBV9 with TRBJ2-2, with TRBD2 matching 9 bases. This CDR3 is 16 amino acids long. V lost 4 bases and J lost 0; bases outside the gene matches: 4. Per germline, CDR1 SGDLS and CDR2 YYNGEE. The CDR3 reads CASSPIAGANTGELFF. CDR3 coding DNA: TGTGCCAGCAGCCCAATAGCGGGGGCGAACACCGGGGAGCTGTTTTTT.

The genes are TRBV4-3 and TRBJ1-2; the D gene is possibly TRBD1 (6 bases). Germline V gives CDR1 LGHNA, CDR2 YSLEER. The CDR3 is 16 amino acids. V was clipped by 0 bases and J by 5 bases, with 16 bases between them. The CDR3 reads CASSQERRDRTYGYTF. The CDR3 nucleotides read TGCGCCAGCAGCCAAGAACGACGCGACAGGACGTATGGCTACACCTTC.

The chain couples TRBV7-2 to TRBJ1-4; D gene unclear. CDR1 is SGHTA and CDR2 is FQGNSA in the germline V gene. The CDR3 runs to 13 residues. V lost 2 bases and J 4 bases, leaving 5 bases between the germline ends. The CDR3 protein is CASSLTNNEKLFF. CDR3 in DNA: TGTGCCAGCAGCTTAACCAATAATGAAAAACTGTTTTTT.

This clone was picked up one time. This chain uses TRBV28 with TRBJ2-1, with 9 bases lining up with TRBD2. The trim removed 5 bases at V and 7 bases at J, leaving 18 bases unmatched. The germline V gene encodes CDR1 MDHEN and CDR2 SYDVKM. The CDR3 runs 18 residues. This CDR3 reads CASSPPGLASWSGNEQFF. CDR3 DNA: TGTGCCAGCAGTCCTCCGGGACTAGCTTCTTGGTCTGGTAATGAGCAGTTCTTC.

V and J are TRBV30 and TRBJ1-4; D not certain. The CDR3 is 14 amino acids. V was trimmed by 1 base and J by 5 bases, leaving 11 bases between them. CDR1 is GTSNPN and CDR2 is SVGIG in the germline V gene (reference sequence). In DNA form, the CDR3 reads TGTGCCTGGAGTGCGGGCAGTCAAAATGAAAAACTGTTTTTT. It codes for CAWSAGSQNEKLFF.